Presented here are 8 T cell receptor beta chains from one specimen sequenced in a study of blood T cell repertoires in COVID-19. Assay used: immunoSEQ multiplex PCR; TCRdb lists only in-frame clones, some missing. The sample includes fewer than 200,000 clones, 80% to 90% seen only once; the top ten take roughly 9.1%. The sequencing input was peripheral blood. These receptors originate from a man aged 50-60 years with active or convalescent COVID-19.

This chain links TRBV27 with TRBJ2-3; weak D call: TRBD1 (6 bases). Trimming took off 6 bases at V and 4 bases at J, with 14 bases between the two ends. Germline values: CDR1 MNHEY, CDR2 SMNVEV (reference sequence). This CDR3 comprises 14 residues. The CDR3 sequence is CASRETGSPDTQYF. The CDR3 nucleotides are TGTGCCAGCAGGGAGACAGGTTCCCCAGATACGCAGTATTTT.

This clone was seen a few times. The J gene is TRBJ1-6, the V gene TRBV18; D call uncertain. CDR1 KGHSH and CDR2 LQKENI come from the germline V gene. The length of the CDR3 is 13 residues. V lost 2 bases and J lost 8, with 7 bases in between. CDR3 DNA sequence: TGTGCCAGCTCACCATCGGTATATTCACCCCTCCACTTT. It translates to CASSPSVYSPLHF.

The count of this clone is one. J is TRBJ2-3 and V is TRBV18; 7 bases fit TRBD2. V was pared by 5 bases and J by 7 bases, with 12 bases of the junction left unmatched. CDR1 KGHSH and CDR2 LQKENI come from the germline V gene. The CDR3 consists of 15 residues. DNA for the CDR3: TGTGCCAGCTCATGGGCCTCCGGGGACTATAATACGCAGTATTTT. Translation gives CASSWASGDYNTQYF.

The CDR3 sequence is CASSSQQETNEKLFF. CDR3 nucleotide sequence: TGTGCCAGCAGTTCCCAACAGGAGACAAATGAAAAACTGTTTTTT. The chain carries TRBV6-5 and TRBJ1-4; perhaps TRBD1 as D (5 bases). The V and J ends lost 4 bases and 5 bases respectively, with 14 bases between them. Germline V gene data show CDR1 as MNHEY and CDR2 as SVGAGI. This CDR3 has 15 amino acids.

V usage is TRBV6-5 and J usage is TRBJ1-4; no clear D. This CDR3 spans 15 amino acids. Between the trimmed V and J ends, which lost 2 bases and 8 bases, there was a span of 15 bases. CDR1 MNHEY and CDR2 SVGAGI come from the germline V gene. The CDR3 is CASSYQSSVREKLFF. CDR3 nucleotide sequence: TGTGCCAGCAGTTACCAGTCCTCCGTAAGAGAAAAACTGTTTTTT.

The rearrangement uses TRBV3-1 (or the pseudogene TRBV3-2) and TRBJ1-2; D perhaps matches TRBD1 (6 bases). V dropped 0 bases and J dropped 6 bases, with 8 bases sitting between them. CDR1 is LGHDT, CDR2 YNNKEL, per germline (reference sequence). This CDR3 is built from 13 residues. The CDR3 loop is CASSQEGGHGYTF. CDR3 DNA sequence: TGTGCCAGCAGCCAAGAAGGGGGACATGGCTACACCTTC.

Written as DNA, the CDR3 is TGTGCCAGCAGCCCGGCAGGGGGTTCCAACACCATATATTTT. It codes for CASSPAGGSNTIYF. J is TRBJ1-3 and V is TRBV6-5; 7 nucleotides align to TRBD1. CDR1 MNHEY and CDR2 SVGAGI come from the germline V gene. The CDR3 runs 14 residues. Trimming at V came to 6 bases and at J to 7 bases, leaving 9 bases not matched to a gene.

The gene calls are TRBV9 and TRBJ1-6; D uncertain. The CDR3 runs 14 residues. V shed 4 bases and J shed 5 bases, with 10 bases lying between them. Germline V gene lookup returns CDR1 SGDLS and CDR2 YYNGEE. The CDR3 loop reads CASSTAPDNSPLHF. The DNA of the CDR3 is TGTGCCAGCAGCACAGCTCCAGATAATTCACCCCTCCACTTT.